A selection of T cell receptor beta chains follows, all from one sample in a study of blood T cell repertoires in COVID-19. Sequenced by immunoSEQ multiplex PCR; TCRdb stores in-frame clones only, minus some. This table holds roughly 200,000 clones, 80% to 90% found once. Sequenced material: PBMCs or T cells enriched from blood (not recorded which). These receptors all come from a woman aged 25 to 39 who had been exposed to COVID-19. Each CDR3 is given without its conserved first and last residue. The D gene is left open where the match is weak.

TRBV2	TRBD1	TRBJ2-7	AGGQASYEQY
TRBV7-6	TRBD2	TRBJ2-3	ASSPGLAGGTPPSTDTQY
TRBV3-1/TRBV3-2	NA	TRBJ1-2	ASSPPRGRVYGYT
TRBV3-1/TRBV3-2	NA	TRBJ1-2	ASSQRDTNYGYT
TRBV4-2	NA	TRBJ2-3	ASSQNLGQGGTDTQY
TRBV6-4	NA	TRBJ1-1	DTHRGGLIQTHSEAF
TRBV11-3	NA	TRBJ1-3	ASSPLPGDGNTIY
TRBV24-1	NA	TRBJ1-2	ATRDPAGYGYT
TRBV2	TRBD1	TRBJ2-3	ASSSGQGTDTQY
TRBV29-1	NA	TRBJ2-7	SVETPTGPHSYEQY
TRBV3-1/TRBV3-2	NA	TRBJ1-2	ASSQDQQGHYGYT
TRBV24-1	TRBD1	TRBJ1-2	ATSVGQGVYT
TRBV20-1	NA	TRBJ1-1	SAQGPTEAF
TRBV18	TRBD1	TRBJ1-4	ASSPPGQGNEKLF
TRBV6-2/TRBV6-3	TRBD1	TRBJ1-2	ASSYRGQNYGYT
TRBV19	NA	TRBJ1-5	ASSTAAGDQPQH
TRBV4-2	TRBD2	TRBJ2-4	ASSQGLAGGQAKNIQY
TRBV5-1	NA	TRBJ1-2	ASSYDIGVKAYT
TRBV3-1/TRBV3-2	TRBD1	TRBJ1-6	ASSPKGTGANSPLH
TRBV7-2	TRBD1	TRBJ2-7	ASSPRTGEAYEQY
TRBV19	NA	TRBJ1-5	ASSGQQGLGQPQH
TRBV24-1	NA	TRBJ2-7	ATSDGQDYEQY
TRBV24-1	NA	TRBJ2-4	ATSKGAGAKNIQY
TRBV19	TRBD1	TRBJ2-1	ASSMGQGLGNEQF
TRBV10-3	TRBD2	TRBJ2-3	ATQTSGGADTQY
TRBV11-3	NA	TRBJ1-4	ASSPQGNEKLF
TRBV29-1	NA	TRBJ1-2	SVADRLGGYT
TRBV9	NA	TRBJ1-1	ASSATRAAGTEAF
TRBV30	TRBD2	TRBJ2-2	AWIPRASGLTGELF
TRBV5-6	NA	TRBJ1-4	ASSLLAGNEKLF
TRBV7-9	TRBD1	TRBJ1-5	ASSRDTGGRTQH
TRBV25-1	NA	TRBJ1-1	ASSDRTKNTEAF
TRBV7-2	NA	TRBJ2-4	ASSSAGVGKNIQY
TRBV15	NA	TRBJ1-5	ATSSYRSNQPQH
TRBV7-2	TRBD2	TRBJ2-1	ASTWTSGVSNEQF
TRBV6-5	NA	TRBJ1-5	ASREGGNSNQPQH
TRBV7-9	NA	TRBJ1-4	ASSLRGSNEKLF
TRBV7-8	TRBD1	TRBJ1-2	ASRDPGTGYGYT
TRBV9	TRBD1	TRBJ2-7	ASSPRTGYEQY
TRBV2	TRBD2	TRBJ2-3	ASRAGGLADTQY
TRBV6-5	NA	TRBJ1-1	ASRSTANTEAF
TRBV6-5	TRBD1	TRBJ2-3	ASRRGDRLTDTQY
TRBV11-2	NA	TRBJ2-7	ASSPPYLSDTYEQY
TRBV30	NA	TRBJ2-6	AWSGSAGQSRGYNVLT
TRBV2	NA	TRBJ2-7	ASSEGSGYEQY
TRBV11-3	NA	TRBJ1-6	ASSSGVGQTYNSPLH
TRBV6-5	NA	TRBJ1-1	ASSYKGVNTEAF
TRBV5-6	NA	TRBJ1-6	ASNAGGSSYNSPLH
TRBV15	TRBD1	TRBJ2-7	ATSGAMDRGNYEQY
TRBV12-3/TRBV12-4	NA	TRBJ2-7	ASSSQGPEQY
TRBV2	TRBD2	TRBJ2-3	ASSEGLAASTDTQY
TRBV28	TRBD1	TRBJ2-7	ASSQGAYEQY
TRBV29-1	NA	TRBJ1-2	SVRTGSDGYT
TRBV7-6	NA	TRBJ2-1	ASSSKVGKNEQF